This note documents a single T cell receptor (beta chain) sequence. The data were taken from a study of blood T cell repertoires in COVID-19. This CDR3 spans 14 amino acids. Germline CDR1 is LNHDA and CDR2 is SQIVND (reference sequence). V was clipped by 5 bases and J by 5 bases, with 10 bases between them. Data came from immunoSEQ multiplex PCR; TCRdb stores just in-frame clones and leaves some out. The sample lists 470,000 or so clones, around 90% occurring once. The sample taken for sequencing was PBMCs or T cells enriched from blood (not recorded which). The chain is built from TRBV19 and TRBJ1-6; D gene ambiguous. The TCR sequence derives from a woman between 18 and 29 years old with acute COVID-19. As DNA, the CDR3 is TGTGCCAGTAGTCTAGGGAGAAATAATTCACCCCTCCACTTT. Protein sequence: CASSLGRNNSPLHF. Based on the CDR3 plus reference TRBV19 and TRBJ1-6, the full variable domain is DGGITQSPKYLFRKEGQNVTLSCEQNLNHDAMYWYRQDPGQGLRLIYYSQIVNDFQKGDIAEGYSVSREKKESFPLTVTSAQKNPTAFYLCASSLGRNNSPLHFGNGTRLTVT.